This is a list of T cell receptor beta chains from one sample in a study of shared clonotypes between healthy human individuals. The assay was immunoSEQ multiplex PCR, and TCRdb's table has in-frame clones only and misses some. The data contain around 690,000 clones, about 90% of them singletons. The sample was memory CD8+ T cells from PBMCs. The receptors come from a man between 18 and 29 years old in good health. Some clones in this sample may be carry-over from other donors' samples. The CDR3 runs from the conserved cysteine through the conserved F or W. D genes are given only for firm matches. Clone size is shown for a subset of rows, as once, few, many or a class of expanded clone.

CDR3 DNA: TGTGCCAGCAGTTTATGGATGAGGGAGACCCAGTACTTC
CDR3 protein: CASSLWMRETQYF
J gene: TRBJ2-5
clone size: NA
V gene: TRBV27
D gene: NA

CDR3 DNA: TGTGCCAGCAGTTTACGTCCGTACGAGCAGTACTTC
CDR3 protein: CASSLRPYEQYF
J gene: TRBJ2-7
clone size: NA
V gene: TRBV28
D gene: NA

CDR3 DNA: TGTGCCAGTAGAGAAGGAGGGCAAGAGACCCAGTACTTC
CDR3 protein: CASREGGQETQYF
J gene: TRBJ2-5
clone size: once
V gene: TRBV19
D gene: NA

CDR3 DNA: TGTGCCAGCAGCCCCCCCCGGGGTATTACTGAAGCTTTCTTT
CDR3 protein: CASSPPRGITEAFF
J gene: TRBJ1-1
clone size: NA
V gene: TRBV13
D gene: NA

CDR3 DNA: TGTGCCAGCAGCCCCCACAGTATGACTAGCGGGTACGAGCAGTACTTC
CDR3 protein: CASSPHSMTSGYEQYF
J gene: TRBJ2-7
clone size: NA
V gene: TRBV7-9
D gene: TRBD2

CDR3 DNA: TGTGCCAGCAGCAGGGGACGGTACGAGCAGTACTTC
CDR3 protein: CASSRGRYEQYF
J gene: TRBJ2-7
clone size: NA
V gene: TRBV28
D gene: NA

CDR3 DNA: TGTGCCAGCAGTGACCCCAGCGGGGACTACGAGCAGTACTTC
CDR3 protein: CASSDPSGDYEQYF
J gene: TRBJ2-7
clone size: NA
V gene: TRBV2
D gene: TRBD2

CDR3 DNA: TGTGCAAGTCGCCCGGGGGTGCTCCCGACCTACGAGCAGTACTTC
CDR3 protein: CASRPGVLPTYEQYF
J gene: TRBJ2-7
clone size: NA
V gene: TRBV12-2
D gene: NA

CDR3 DNA: TGCGCCAGCAGCAGTTATTCGCGGGAGGGCTCTGAGCAGTTCTTC
CDR3 protein: CASSSYSREGSEQFF
J gene: TRBJ2-1
clone size: NA
V gene: TRBV4-3
D gene: TRBD2

CDR3 DNA: TGTGCCAGCAGCTTACTGCTAGAGACCCAGTACTTC
CDR3 protein: CASSLLLETQYF
J gene: TRBJ2-5
clone size: NA
V gene: TRBV7-6
D gene: NA

CDR3 DNA: TGTGCCAGCAGCCACGGAGACAGGGGGAACACTGAAGCTTTCTTT
CDR3 protein: CASSHGDRGNTEAFF
J gene: TRBJ1-1
clone size: NA
V gene: TRBV9
D gene: TRBD1

CDR3 DNA: TGTGCCAGCAGCGCCCAGCTGACTAGCCGGGATACGCAGTATTTT
CDR3 protein: CASSAQLTSRDTQYF
J gene: TRBJ2-3
clone size: NA
V gene: TRBV9
D gene: TRBD2

CDR3 DNA: TGTGCCAGTAGTACCGGGACAGGGACAACCGGGGAGCTGTTTTTT
CDR3 protein: CASSTGTGTTGELFF
J gene: TRBJ2-2
clone size: NA
V gene: TRBV19
D gene: TRBD1

CDR3 DNA: TGTGCCAGCAGTGGGATGGCAGGGACGACTATGAACACTGAAGCTTTCTTT
CDR3 protein: CASSGMAGTTMNTEAFF
J gene: TRBJ1-1
clone size: few
V gene: TRBV2
D gene: NA

CDR3 DNA: TGTGCCAGCAGCGGTACAGGGGGGACGCAGTATTTT
CDR3 protein: CASSGTGGTQYF
J gene: TRBJ2-3
clone size: NA
V gene: TRBV7-9
D gene: TRBD1

CDR3 DNA: TGTGCCAGCAGTTTTGGCGGCACAGATACGCAGTATTTT
CDR3 protein: CASSFGGTDTQYF
J gene: TRBJ2-3
clone size: NA
V gene: TRBV27
D gene: NA

CDR3 DNA: TGTGCCAGCAGCTTACCACAGGGGAATGATTACGAGCAGTACTTC
CDR3 protein: CASSLPQGNDYEQYF
J gene: TRBJ2-7
clone size: NA
V gene: TRBV7-8
D gene: TRBD1

CDR3 DNA: TGTGCCAGCAGCTTAGTGGCGGGAGGGCACGAGCAGTACTTC
CDR3 protein: CASSLVAGGHEQYF
J gene: TRBJ2-7
clone size: NA
V gene: TRBV7-9
D gene: TRBD2

CDR3 DNA: TGTGCCAGCATAGGACTAGCGGAAAACACCGGGGAGCTGTTTTTT
CDR3 protein: CASIGLAENTGELFF
J gene: TRBJ2-2
clone size: NA
V gene: TRBV19
D gene: TRBD2

CDR3 DNA: TGTGCCAGCAGTGATATGGGGTGGAACACTGAAGCTTTCTTT
CDR3 protein: CASSDMGWNTEAFF
J gene: TRBJ1-1
clone size: NA
V gene: TRBV2
D gene: NA

CDR3 DNA: TGTGCCAGCAGCCAAGATCGAGCATCCTACAATGAGCAGTTCTTC
CDR3 protein: CASSQDRASYNEQFF
J gene: TRBJ2-1
clone size: NA
V gene: TRBV14
D gene: NA

CDR3 DNA: TGTGCCAGCAGCAGGGAACAGGGGGGACCCTACGAGCAGTACTTC
CDR3 protein: CASSREQGGPYEQYF
J gene: TRBJ2-7
clone size: few
V gene: TRBV21-1
D gene: NA

CDR3 DNA: TGTGCCAGCAGGGAATTAGACAGCCTATCTGGAAACACCATATATTTT
CDR3 protein: CASRELDSLSGNTIYF
J gene: TRBJ1-3
clone size: once
V gene: TRBV28
D gene: NA

CDR3 DNA: TGTGCCAGCTCGGGACTTAACTACAATGAGCAGTTCTTC
CDR3 protein: CASSGLNYNEQFF
J gene: TRBJ2-1
clone size: once
V gene: TRBV11-2
D gene: NA

CDR3 DNA: TGTGCCAGCAGCTTAGGAGGGGGGCCTAACTATGGCTACACCTTC
CDR3 protein: CASSLGGGPNYGYTF
J gene: TRBJ1-2
clone size: NA
V gene: TRBV7-9
D gene: NA

CDR3 DNA: TGTGCCAGCAGTTTGGGGGCAGGGGAGCCCGGGGAGCTGTTTTTT
CDR3 protein: CASSLGAGEPGELFF
J gene: TRBJ2-2
clone size: NA
V gene: TRBV6-5
D gene: NA

CDR3 DNA: TGTGCCAGTAGCGAACAGGGGACTACCTATGGCTACACCTTC
CDR3 protein: CASSEQGTTYGYTF
J gene: TRBJ1-2
clone size: NA
V gene: TRBV19
D gene: TRBD1

CDR3 DNA: TGTGCCAGCAGTTTATTAGGGACTACCGCCTACGAGCAGTACTTC
CDR3 protein: CASSLLGTTAYEQYF
J gene: TRBJ2-7
clone size: once
V gene: TRBV28
D gene: TRBD2

CDR3 DNA: TGCGCCAGCAGCTTGGGAGGGAGCAATCAGCCCCAGCATTTT
CDR3 protein: CASSLGGSNQPQHF
J gene: TRBJ1-5
clone size: NA
V gene: TRBV5-6
D gene: NA

CDR3 DNA: TGTGCCACCATAGCGGGAGGGCCATTGGAGACCCAGTACTTC
CDR3 protein: CATIAGGPLETQYF
J gene: TRBJ2-5
clone size: NA
V gene: TRBV27
D gene: TRBD2

CDR3 DNA: TGTGCCACCCCTCTCGGGGGAGCGAACACCGGGGAGCTGTTTTTT
CDR3 protein: CATPLGGANTGELFF
J gene: TRBJ2-2
clone size: NA
V gene: TRBV2
D gene: NA

CDR3 DNA: TGCGCCAGCAGCCAAGATCGGGCACTACCCCTACCCTCCTCCTACGAGCAGTACTTC
CDR3 protein: CASSQDRALPLPSSYEQYF
J gene: TRBJ2-7
clone size: NA
V gene: TRBV4-3
D gene: NA

CDR3 DNA: TGTGCCAGTAGTCCCCGTTCTAGCGGGAGTGGTTTATACTTC
CDR3 protein: CASSPRSSGSGLYF
J gene: TRBJ2-7
clone size: NA
V gene: TRBV19
D gene: TRBD2

CDR3 DNA: TGTGCCAGCAGTTTAGCGCAGGGGGCTTGGGAGCAGTACTTC
CDR3 protein: CASSLAQGAWEQYF
J gene: TRBJ2-7
clone size: NA
V gene: TRBV27
D gene: TRBD1

CDR3 DNA: TGTGCCAGCAGTTCAGACGGGACAGTACAAGAGACCCAGTACTTC
CDR3 protein: CASSSDGTVQETQYF
J gene: TRBJ2-5
clone size: NA
V gene: TRBV27
D gene: TRBD1

CDR3 DNA: TGTGCCAGCAGTTACCTCGACAGGGAACGGAATGAGCAGTTCTTC
CDR3 protein: CASSYLDRERNEQFF
J gene: TRBJ2-1
clone size: NA
V gene: TRBV27
D gene: TRBD1

CDR3 DNA: TGTGCCAGCAGTGAGACTCAAGGGTTTGGACAGCCCCAGCATTTT
CDR3 protein: CASSETQGFGQPQHF
J gene: TRBJ1-5
clone size: NA
V gene: TRBV28
D gene: NA

CDR3 DNA: TGTGCCAGCAGCCGAACAGGAAGGAAGGCGGATACGCAGTATTTT
CDR3 protein: CASSRTGRKADTQYF
J gene: TRBJ2-3
clone size: NA
V gene: TRBV14
D gene: NA